This TCR beta chain was sequenced for a study of T-cell reconstitution after alpha-beta-depleted transplantation in children (dated by TCRdb to about 2016). General notes on the study: The study quantitatively tracked T-cell immune reconstitution after TCRalphabeta/CD19-depleted allogeneic hematopoietic cell transplantation in children using TCR repertoire profiling.

The intended sense of this specimen's treatment or condition label: allogeneic hematopoietic cell transplantation with graft depleted of TCRalphabeta T cells and CD19 B cells. The transplant recipients were children given TCRalphabeta/CD19-depleted allogeneic hematopoietic cell grafts. General study outcomes and caveats: In some patients, the high TCRbeta diversity seen at day 60 was put down to recipient T cells and intrathymic progenitors that had survived conditioning. Hyperexpanded clone frequencies declined over subsequent months; after one year, T-cell counts and TCRbeta diversity were mostly attributed to newly produced T cells. The apparently early recovery of alphabetaT-cell counts about two months after transplant reportedly depended on only several hundred rapidly expanded clones that came from non-depleted graft cells.

Libraries were made using PCR. This sample was sequenced with an Illumina HiSeq 2500. TCR libraries were prepared with molecular barcoding, using unique molecular identifiers to normalize TCRbeta repertoire quantification. TCRdb's own reprocessing of the public reads used fastp at Q25 and MiXCR and kept productive beta chains. CDR3 protein duplicates are merged, each entry listing the most common genes and DNA. The sample has 450,000 to 550,000 distinct CDR3 sequences on record, roughly 10% of them singletons. Roughly 15% of the sample comes from the top ten. The germline V gene supplies CDR1 SGHDT and CDR2 YYEEEE. Measured from the cysteine to the phenylalanine, the CDR3 is 14 residues long. The sequence is cut down to CDR3 DNA, 42 bases in frame from base 1. V loses 4 bases of germline sequence and J loses 0 bases, and the interval between the two ends is 9 bases. This clonotype appeared a few times. Which antigen it targets is not known. Within one base of it there is no much larger clone, and no base qualities were kept.

Sequencing used PBMCs, mostly from graft donor cells, obtained 180 days after TCRalphabeta/CD19-depleted stem cell transplant. The chain is encoded by TRBV5-6 joined to TRBJ2-3; a confident D gene designation cannot be given. The receptor's source is a female patient younger than 10 who had a stem cell transplant for aplastic anemia, so the T cells may come from the graft donor. The CDR3 reads CASSPDRSTDTQYF. The nucleotide sequence reads TGTGCCAGCAGCCCGGACCGTAGCACAGATACGCAGTATTTT. With the rest looked up from the reference TRBV5-6 and TRBJ2-3 genes rather than sequenced, the full variable domain is DAGVTQSPTHLIKTRGQQVTLRCSPKSGHDTVSWYQQALGQGPQFIFQYYEEEERQRGNFPDRFSGHQFPNYSSELNVNALLLGDSALYLCASSPDRSTDTQYFGPGTRLTVL.